The sample holds many counts of the clone carrying this TCR beta chain. These data are taken from a study of metastatic and nonmetastatic thyroid tumors. Among the patients, none had received any treatment before thyroid surgery. With MiXCR, TCRdb called clones anew from the PCR reads. The sample shows around 45,000 clones, 4% to 5% of them seen only once. This TCR was sampled from a female donor with papillary thyroid cancer or a benign thyroid nodule (not recorded which). Some clones in this sample may be carry-over from other donors' samples. Sample: blood.

The CDR3 nucleotides are TGCAGTGCTAGCGAAGGGTTCCAGGGTGAGCAGTTCTTC. Translated, it gives CSASEGFQGEQFF. This sequence joins TRBV20-1 and TRBJ2-1; perhaps TRBD1 as D (5 bases). This CDR3 has 13 residues. Trimming cost V 3 bases and J 9 bases, with 15 bases left between them. The germline V gene has CDR1 DFQATT and CDR2 SNEGSKA (reference sequence).